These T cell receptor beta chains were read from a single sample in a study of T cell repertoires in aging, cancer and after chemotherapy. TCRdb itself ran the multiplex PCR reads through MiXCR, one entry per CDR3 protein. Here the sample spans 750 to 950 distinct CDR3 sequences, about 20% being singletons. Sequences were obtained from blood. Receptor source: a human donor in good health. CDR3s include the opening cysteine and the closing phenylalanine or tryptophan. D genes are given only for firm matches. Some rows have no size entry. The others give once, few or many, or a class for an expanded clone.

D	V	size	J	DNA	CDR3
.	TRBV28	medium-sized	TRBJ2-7	TGTGCCAGCAGTATTGATATCCGCTACGAGCAGTACTTC	CASSIDIRYEQYF
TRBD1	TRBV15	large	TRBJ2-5	TGTGCCACCAGCCCCAGCCAGGGGGCGGAGACCCAGTACTTC	CATSPSQGAETQYF
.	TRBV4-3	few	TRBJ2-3	TGCGCCAGCAGCCAAGATTGGGGGGTCCCAGATACGCAGTATTTT	CASSQDWGVPDTQYF
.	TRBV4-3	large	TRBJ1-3	TGCGCCAGCAGCCAAGATATCGCCCAGGATTCGTTGTTCAGCTCTGGAAACACCATATATTTT	CASSQDIAQDSLFSSGNTIYF
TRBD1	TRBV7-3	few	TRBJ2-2	TGTGCCAGCAGCGAAACAGGGGCGAACACCGGGGAGCTGTTTTTT	CASSETGANTGELFF
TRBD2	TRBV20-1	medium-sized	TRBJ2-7	TGCAGTGCTAGATCGCTCGGAGCGGGAGTAGTCTACGAGCAGTACTTC	CSARSLGAGVVYEQYF
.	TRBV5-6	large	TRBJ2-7	TGTGCCAGCAGCCGAGGGACCACCCGCGAGCAGTACTTC	CASSRGTTREQYF
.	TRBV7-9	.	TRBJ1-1	TGTGCCAGCAGCTGGACAGAGAACACTGAAGCTTTCTTT	CASSWTENTEAFF
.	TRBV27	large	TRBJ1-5	TGTGCCAGCAGCCCCCAAGATGGGCCCCAGCATTTT	CASSPQDGPQHF
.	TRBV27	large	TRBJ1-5	TGTGCCAGCAGTCTAACCGGTGGGGCCGGCAATCAGCCCCAGCATTTT	CASSLTGGAGNQPQHF
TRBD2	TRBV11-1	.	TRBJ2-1	TGTGCCAGCAGCCTAGGAAGCGGGGCCCTCTTGGATGAGCAGTTCTTC	CASSLGSGALLDEQFF
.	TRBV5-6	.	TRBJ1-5	TGTGCCAGCAGCTTCGGACATCAGCCCCAGCATTTT	CASSFGHQPQHF
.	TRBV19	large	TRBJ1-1	TGTGCCAGTAGGACCGGACGGAACACTGAAGCTTTCTTT	CASRTGRNTEAFF
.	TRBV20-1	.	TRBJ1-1	TGCAGTGCTAGAGATGGGAGTTCTGAAGCTTTCTTT	CSARDGSSEAFF
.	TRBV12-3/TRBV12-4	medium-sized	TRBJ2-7	TGTGCCAGCAGTTTAGCGGGAGGAACCTACGAGCAGTACTTC	CASSLAGGTYEQYF
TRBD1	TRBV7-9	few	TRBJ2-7	TGTGCCAGCAGCGATACCGGGACAGTAATCTACGAGCAGTACTTC	CASSDTGTVIYEQYF
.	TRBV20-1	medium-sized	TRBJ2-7	TGCAGTGCTAACCGGGACATTTTTTCCGAGCAGTACTTC	CSANRDIFSEQYF
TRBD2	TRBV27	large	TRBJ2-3	TGTGCCAGCAGTTTATCGCTCCTCAGGTTGCGGGGGGACACAGATACGCAGTATTTT	CASSLSLLRLRGDTDTQYF
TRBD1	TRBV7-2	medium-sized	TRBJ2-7	TGTGCCAGCAGCCCGGACAGGGGCCGCCACGAGCAGTACTTC	CASSPDRGRHEQYF
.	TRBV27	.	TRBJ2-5	TGTGCCAGCAGTTCCCAGGCGAACGGGAAAGAGACCCAGTACTTC	CASSSQANGKETQYF
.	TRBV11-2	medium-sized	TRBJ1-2	TGTGCCAGCACCCACGCTAGGGCAGGGGCCCATGGCTACACCTTC	CASTHARAGAHGYTF
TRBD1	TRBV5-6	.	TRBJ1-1	TGTGCCAGCAGCCTCAAACCGACAGGGGGGCACACTGAAGCTTTCTTT	CASSLKPTGGHTEAFF
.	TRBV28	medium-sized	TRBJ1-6	TGTGCCAGCAGTATCGAGGTGAATAATTCACCCCTCCACTTT	CASSIEVNNSPLHF
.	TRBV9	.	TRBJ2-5	TGTGCCAGCAGCGTAGCCCCTGGGGGAGAGACCCAGTACTTC	CASSVAPGGETQYF
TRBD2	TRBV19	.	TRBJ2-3	TGTGCCAGTAGTCGACTAGCGGGGGGGTCCACTGATACGCAGTATTTT	CASSRLAGGSTDTQYF
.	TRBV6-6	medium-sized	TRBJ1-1	TGTGCCAGCAGGAAAGAGCAGGGGACGAGCACTGAAGCTTTCTTT	CASRKEQGTSTEAFF
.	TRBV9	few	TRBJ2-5	TGTGCCAGCAGCGCCAAAGCAGGGGGGGTCTTTAGGGAGACCCAGTACTTC	CASSAKAGGVFRETQYF
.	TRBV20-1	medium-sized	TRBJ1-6	TGCAGTGCTAGCTCGGGACGGACTTATTCACCCCTCCACTTT	CSASSGRTYSPLHF